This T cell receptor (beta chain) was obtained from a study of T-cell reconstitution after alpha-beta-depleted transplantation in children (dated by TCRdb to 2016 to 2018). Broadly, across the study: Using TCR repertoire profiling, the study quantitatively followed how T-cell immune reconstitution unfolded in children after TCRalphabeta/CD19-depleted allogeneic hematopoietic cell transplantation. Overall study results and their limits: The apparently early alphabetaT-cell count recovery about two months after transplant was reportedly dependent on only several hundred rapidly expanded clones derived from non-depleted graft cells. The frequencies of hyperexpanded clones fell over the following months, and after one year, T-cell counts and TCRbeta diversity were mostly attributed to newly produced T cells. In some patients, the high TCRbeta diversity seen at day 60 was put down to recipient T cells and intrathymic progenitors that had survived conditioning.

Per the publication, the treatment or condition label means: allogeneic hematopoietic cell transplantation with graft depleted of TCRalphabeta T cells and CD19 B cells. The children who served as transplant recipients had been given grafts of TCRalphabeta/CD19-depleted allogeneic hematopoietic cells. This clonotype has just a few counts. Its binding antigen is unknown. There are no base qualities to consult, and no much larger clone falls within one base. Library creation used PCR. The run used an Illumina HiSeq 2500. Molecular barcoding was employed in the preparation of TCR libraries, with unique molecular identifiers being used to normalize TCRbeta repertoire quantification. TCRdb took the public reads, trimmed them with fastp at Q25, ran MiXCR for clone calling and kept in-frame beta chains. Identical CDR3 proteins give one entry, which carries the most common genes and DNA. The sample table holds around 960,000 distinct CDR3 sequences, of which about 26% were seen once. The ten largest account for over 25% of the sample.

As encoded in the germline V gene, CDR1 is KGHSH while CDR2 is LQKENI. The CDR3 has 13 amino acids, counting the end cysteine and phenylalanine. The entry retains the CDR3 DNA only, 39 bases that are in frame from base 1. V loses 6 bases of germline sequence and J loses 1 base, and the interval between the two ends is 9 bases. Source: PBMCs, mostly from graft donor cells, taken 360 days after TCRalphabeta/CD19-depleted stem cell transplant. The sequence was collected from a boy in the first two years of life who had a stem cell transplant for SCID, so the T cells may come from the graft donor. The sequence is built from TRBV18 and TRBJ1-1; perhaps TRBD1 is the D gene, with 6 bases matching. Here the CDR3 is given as CASSNRANTEAFF. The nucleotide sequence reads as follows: TGTGCCAGCTCTAACAGGGCGAACACTGAAGCTTTCTTT.